The rows below give T cell receptor beta chains drawn from one sample of a study of cytomegalovirus exposure and HLA in healthy donors. Clones were read by immunoSEQ multiplex PCR, and TCRdb kept only the in-frame ones, dropping some. The data show 30,000 to 35,000 clones, around 70% seen once. Sequencing was carried out using PBMCs. The origin of the receptors is a man between 40 and 49 years old in good health and CMV-seropositive. Both conserved end residues are part of each CDR3. Clone size appears in some rows only: once, few, many, or a class for an expanded clone.

V gene: TRBV19; clone size: -; CDR3 protein: CASSDPRVSGNTIYF
V gene: TRBV6-6; clone size: -; CDR3 protein: CASSYATGGTEAFF
V gene: TRBV7-9; clone size: -; CDR3 protein: CAGTAGEWDTEAFF
V gene: TRBV10-3; clone size: -; CDR3 protein: CAISVGGNYGYTF
V gene: TRBV5-1; clone size: few; CDR3 protein: CASSFTQSYEQYF
V gene: TRBV6-4; clone size: -; CDR3 protein: CASSDKGQANTGELFF
V gene: TRBV18; clone size: -; CDR3 protein: CASSGDKTYEQYF
V gene: TRBV5-8; clone size: -; CDR3 protein: CASSLGVYRGSTEAFF
V gene: TRBV14; clone size: -; CDR3 protein: CASSRDRGLSDTQYF
V gene: TRBV19; clone size: -; CDR3 protein: CASSTVSFSNQPQHF
V gene: TRBV9; clone size: -; CDR3 protein: CASSPGGENEKLFF
V gene: TRBV19; clone size: -; CDR3 protein: CASSIDHQTASNYGYTF
V gene: TRBV6-5; clone size: -; CDR3 protein: CASRSLESGSYEQYF
V gene: TRBV5-8; clone size: once; CDR3 protein: CASSLDLGLANTGELFF
V gene: TRBV7-2; clone size: few; CDR3 protein: CASSPSEGYEQYF
V gene: TRBV19; clone size: -; CDR3 protein: CASSMQDSPLHF
V gene: TRBV27; clone size: -; CDR3 protein: CASSLGRGGQPQHF
V gene: TRBV27; clone size: -; CDR3 protein: CASGPDRSYEQYF
V gene: TRBV11-2; clone size: -; CDR3 protein: CASSFRDISYEQYF
V gene: TRBV27; clone size: -; CDR3 protein: CASSLGIGTGDTEAFF
V gene: TRBV2; clone size: -; CDR3 protein: CASSEALGGRGGYTF
V gene: TRBV7-2; clone size: few; CDR3 protein: CASSLAGGASYNEQFF
V gene: TRBV10-3; clone size: -; CDR3 protein: CAISESLAGGPSEQYF
V gene: TRBV7-6; clone size: -; CDR3 protein: CASSWAGGEGTGELFF
V gene: TRBV6-5; clone size: -; CDR3 protein: CASSYSGTGSYNEQFF
V gene: TRBV7-9; clone size: -; CDR3 protein: CASSHRDRAQIEAFF
V gene: TRBV7-2; clone size: -; CDR3 protein: CASSHGQNYEQYF
V gene: TRBV9; clone size: few; CDR3 protein: CASSRTEDGNTEAFF
V gene: TRBV6-4; clone size: -; CDR3 protein: CASSGAGATDTQYF
V gene: TRBV9; clone size: few; CDR3 protein: CASSSGQTLPYEQYF
V gene: TRBV7-2; clone size: -; CDR3 protein: CASSPRAGGAMTEAFF
V gene: TRBV6-1; clone size: -; CDR3 protein: CASSYGTGGQPQHF
V gene: TRBV9; clone size: -; CDR3 protein: CASSRTGNAEAFF
V gene: TRBV7-9; clone size: -; CDR3 protein: CASSNAGQTFGGYTF
V gene: TRBV7-2; clone size: -; CDR3 protein: CASSLGRGRQYEQYF
V gene: TRBV5-6; clone size: -; CDR3 protein: CASSLGWRESGELFF
V gene: TRBV18; clone size: -; CDR3 protein: CASQDSTGNTEAFF
V gene: TRBV7-2; clone size: -; CDR3 protein: CASSPVAAGGTDTQYF
V gene: TRBV19; clone size: -; CDR3 protein: CASSTGVADYGYTF
V gene: TRBV5-6; clone size: -; CDR3 protein: CASSFNRKRTDTQYF
V gene: TRBV6-5; clone size: -; CDR3 protein: CASRSPGLAGNTIYF
V gene: TRBV6-5; clone size: -; CDR3 protein: CASSYGGQGVSYGYTF
V gene: TRBV5-1; clone size: -; CDR3 protein: CASSFGDNTGELFF
V gene: TRBV5-6; clone size: -; CDR3 protein: CASSPGNINTYEQYF
V gene: TRBV19; clone size: -; CDR3 protein: CASSFSRDQPQHF
V gene: TRBV29-1; clone size: -; CDR3 protein: CSVMALNYEQYF
V gene: TRBV2; clone size: -; CDR3 protein: CASRLEFHEQYF
V gene: TRBV4-1; clone size: -; CDR3 protein: CASSHTRTDTQYF
V gene: TRBV7-9; clone size: -; CDR3 protein: CASSLPKSMNTEAFF
V gene: TRBV12-5; clone size: -; CDR3 protein: CASGFNYEQYF
V gene: TRBV9; clone size: -; CDR3 protein: CASSVGWTGEEEKLFF
V gene: TRBV9; clone size: -; CDR3 protein: CASSAPLAGGVNEQFF
V gene: TRBV28; clone size: -; CDR3 protein: CASSLLTGGHGYTF
V gene: TRBV7-9; clone size: -; CDR3 protein: CASRPTNQVSTTEAFF
V gene: TRBV6-6; clone size: -; CDR3 protein: CATVAGSPYEQYF
V gene: TRBV7-9; clone size: -; CDR3 protein: CASSPTPTVNTEAFF
V gene: TRBV10-3; clone size: -; CDR3 protein: CAINTQAGDTQYF
V gene: TRBV6-6; clone size: once; CDR3 protein: CASSSPGLAKDTQYF
V gene: TRBV5-6; clone size: -; CDR3 protein: CASSLRGQDTQYF